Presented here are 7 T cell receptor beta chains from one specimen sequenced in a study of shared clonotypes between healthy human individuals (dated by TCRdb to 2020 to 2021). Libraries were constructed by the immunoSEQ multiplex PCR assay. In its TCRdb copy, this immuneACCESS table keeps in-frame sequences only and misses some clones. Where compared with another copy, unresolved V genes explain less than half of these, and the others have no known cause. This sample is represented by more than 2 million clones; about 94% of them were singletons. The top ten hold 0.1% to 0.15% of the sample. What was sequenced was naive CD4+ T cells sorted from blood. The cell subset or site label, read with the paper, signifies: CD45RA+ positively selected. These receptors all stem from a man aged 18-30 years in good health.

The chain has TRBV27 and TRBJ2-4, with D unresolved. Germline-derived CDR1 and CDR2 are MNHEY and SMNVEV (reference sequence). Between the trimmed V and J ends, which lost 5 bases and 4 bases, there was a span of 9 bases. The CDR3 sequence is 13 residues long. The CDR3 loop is CASSPRPKNIQYF. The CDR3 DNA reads TGTGCCAGCAGTCCACGGCCGAAAAACATTCAGTACTTC.

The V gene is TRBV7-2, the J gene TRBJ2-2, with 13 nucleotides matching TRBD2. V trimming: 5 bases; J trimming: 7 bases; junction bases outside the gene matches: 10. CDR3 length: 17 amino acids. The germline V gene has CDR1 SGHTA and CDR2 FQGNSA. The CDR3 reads CASSTQGLAGRVGELFF. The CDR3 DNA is TGTGCCAGCAGCACCCAGGGACTAGCGGGAAGGGTCGGGGAGCTGTTTTTT.

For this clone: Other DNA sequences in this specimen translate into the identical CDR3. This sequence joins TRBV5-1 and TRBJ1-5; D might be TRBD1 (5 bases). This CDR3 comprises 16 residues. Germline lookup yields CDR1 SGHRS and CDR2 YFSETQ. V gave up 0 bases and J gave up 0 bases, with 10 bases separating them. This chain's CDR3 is CASSLEGPHSNQPQHF. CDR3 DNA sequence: TGCGCCAGCAGCTTGGAGGGGCCTCATAGCAATCAGCCCCAGCATTTT.

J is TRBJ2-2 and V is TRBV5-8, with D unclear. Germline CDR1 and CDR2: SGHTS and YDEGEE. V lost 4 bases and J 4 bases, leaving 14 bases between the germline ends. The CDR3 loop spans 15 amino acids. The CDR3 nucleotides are TGTGCCAGCAGCCAAAAGACGCTTTCCACCGGGGAGCTGTTTTTT. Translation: CASSQKTLSTGELFF.

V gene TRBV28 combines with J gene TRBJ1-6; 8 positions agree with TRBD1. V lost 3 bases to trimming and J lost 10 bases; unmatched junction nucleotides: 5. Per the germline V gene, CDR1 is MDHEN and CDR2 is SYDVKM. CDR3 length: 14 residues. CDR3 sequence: CASSLQGATSPLHF. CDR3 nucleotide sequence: TGTGCCAGCAGTTTGCAGGGGGCCACCTCACCCCTCCACTTT.

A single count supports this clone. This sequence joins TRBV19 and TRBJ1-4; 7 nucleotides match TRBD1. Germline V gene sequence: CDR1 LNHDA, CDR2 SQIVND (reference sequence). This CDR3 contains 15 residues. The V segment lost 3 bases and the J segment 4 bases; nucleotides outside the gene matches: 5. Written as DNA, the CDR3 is TGTGCCAGTAGTATGGGGGGACAGATTAATGAAAAACTGTTTTTT. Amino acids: CASSMGGQINEKLFF. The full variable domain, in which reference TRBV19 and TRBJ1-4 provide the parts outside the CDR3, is DGGITQSPKYLFRKEGQNVTLSCEQNLNHDAMYWYRQDPGQGLRLIYYSQIVNDFQKGDIAEGYSVSREKKESFPLTVTSAQKNPTAFYLCASSMGGQINEKLFFGSGTQLSVL.

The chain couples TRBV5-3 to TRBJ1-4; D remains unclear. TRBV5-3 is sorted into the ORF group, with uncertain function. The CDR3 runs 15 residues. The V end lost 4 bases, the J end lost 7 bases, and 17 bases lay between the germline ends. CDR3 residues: CARSPAWVAGEKLFF. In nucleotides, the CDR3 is TGTGCCAGAAGCCCGGCCTGGGTGGCGGGTGAAAAACTGTTTTTT.